These 31 T cell receptor beta chains share one sample of origin, sequenced in a study of cytomegalovirus exposure and HLA in healthy donors. The PCR made use of 60 Vbeta and 13 Jbeta primers. Clones were read by immunoSEQ multiplex PCR, and TCRdb kept only the in-frame ones, dropping some. The sample consists of approximately 92,000 clones, about three quarters of them appearing once. The sample taken for sequencing was PBMCs. The receptors were gathered from a man in his forties or fifties in good health and CMV-seropositive.

The chain recombines TRBV6-6 with TRBJ2-7, with 7 bases that match TRBD1. The germline CDR1 and CDR2 sequences are MNHNY and SVGAGI (reference sequence). Unmatched junction bases numbered 7, after V lost 6 bases and J lost 2 bases. The CDR3 length is 14 residues. The chain's CDR3 is CASSERDRTYEQYF. The CDR3 coding sequence is TGTGCCAGCAGCGAACGGGACAGAACCTACGAGCAGTACTTC.

This chain joins TRBV25-1 and TRBJ1-3; D remains ambiguous. CDR1 and CDR2 from the germline V gene are MGHDK and SYGVNS. With 2 bases removed from V and 0 bases from J, the gap between germline ends came to 5 bases. The CDR3 is made up of 14 amino acids. CDR3 nucleotide sequence: TGTGCCAGCAGTGAAGCAGGCTCTGGAAACACCATATATTTT. As protein: CASSEAGSGNTIYF.

This clone was observed a few times. V is TRBV27 and J is TRBJ2-2, with a tentative D call TRBD1 (5 bases). Germline assignment: CDR1 MNHEY and CDR2 SMNVEV (reference sequence). The CDR3 extends over 13 amino acids. Trimming cost V 3 bases and J 6 bases, with 8 bases left between them. The CDR3 loop is CASSFQGPGELFF. The CDR3 bases are TGTGCCAGCAGTTTTCAGGGCCCCGGGGAGCTGTTTTTT.

The chain uses TRBV4-3 and TRBJ2-7; D is uncertain. V was cut by 3 bases and J by 1 base, with 16 bases left in between. Germline-derived CDR1 and CDR2 are LGHNA and YSLEER. The CDR3 runs to 16 residues. Written as DNA, the CDR3 is TGCGCCAGCAGCCAGTTTATGGCGGCGGTTTCCTACGAGCAGTACTTC. Residues: CASSQFMAAVSYEQYF.

The chain combines TRBV7-3 with TRBJ1-1; 11 nucleotides align to TRBD1. The germline CDR1 and CDR2 sequences are SGHTA and FQGTGA. With V trimmed by 5 bases and J by 6 bases, 11 bases remained unmatched. The CDR3 sequence is 16 residues long. CDR3 DNA sequence: TGTGCCAGCAGCGGGGGGTTGGGACAGGGGGAGGCTGAAGCTTTCTTT. It translates to CASSGGLGQGEAEAFF.

This chain uses TRBV27 with TRBJ1-4; 9 nucleotides align to TRBD1. CDR1 is MNHEY, CDR2 SMNVEV, per germline (reference sequence). After removal of 4 bases from V and 7 bases from J, the junction contained 7 bases not matched to a gene. This CDR3 has 15 residues. For the CDR3, the DNA is TGTGCCAGCAGTTCCCCGGGACAGGGAGTTGAAAAACTGTTTTTT. It yields the protein CASSSPGQGVEKLFF.

The V and J genes are TRBV27 and TRBJ2-7; 7 nucleotides agree with TRBD2. The length of the CDR3 is 15 residues. After removal of 4 bases from V and 1 base from J, the junction contained 7 bases not matched to a gene. CDR1 and CDR2 from the germline V gene are MNHEY and SMNVEV (reference sequence). CDR3 residues: CASSWGGKGSYEQYF. In DNA, the CDR3 is TGTGCCAGCAGTTGGGGAGGGAAGGGATCCTACGAGCAGTACTTC.

The rearrangement joins TRBV6-1 to TRBJ1-2; 8 positions agree with TRBD1. The CDR3 has 14 amino acids. V shed 4 bases, J shed 8 bases, and the junction held 9 bases outside the gene matches. The germline V gene has CDR1 MNHNS and CDR2 SASEGT. CDR3 amino acids: CASSAGGAVSGYTF. CDR3 DNA sequence: TGTGCCAGCAGTGCAGGGGGCGCGGTCTCCGGCTACACCTTC.

CDR3 nucleotides: TGTGCCAGCTCACCACGGTACGGCCGGGGGGCCGACTACAATGAGCAGTTCTTC. It is translated as CASSPRYGRGADYNEQFF. The chain recombines TRBV18 with TRBJ2-1; D perhaps matches TRBD2 (7 bases). V was shortened by 1 base and J by 3 bases, with 19 bases between the two germline ends. Germline assignment: CDR1 KGHSH and CDR2 LQKENI. The CDR3 is 18 residues long.

The chain recombines TRBV7-9 with TRBJ1-2; the D gene is possibly TRBD1 (6 bases). CDR1 and CDR2 from the germline V gene are SEHNR and FQNEAQ (reference sequence). This CDR3 is 13 amino acids long. V was shortened by 6 bases and J by 7 bases, with 15 bases between the two germline ends. In DNA, the CDR3 is TGTGCCAGCAGTTTGGCGGGGGCCGGTGGCTACACCTTC. Protein: CASSLAGAGGYTF. Supplemented by reference TRBV7-9 and TRBJ1-2, the full variable domain reads DTGVSQNPRHKITKRGQNVTFRCDPISEHNRLYWYRQTLGQGPEFLTYFQNEAQLEKSRLLSDRFSAERPKGSFSTLEIQRTEQGDSAMYLCASSLAGAGGYTFGSGTRLTVV.

This clone came up once. The rearrangement joins TRBV7-9 to TRBJ2-2; D is possibly TRBD2 (5 bases). The germline CDR1 and CDR2 sequences are SEHNR and FQNEAQ (reference sequence). The length of the CDR3 is 14 residues. Trimming shortened V by 8 bases and J by 4 bases, and 14 bases separated the two germline ends. CDR3 loop: CASAPPSGTGELFF. The CDR3 DNA follows: TGTGCCAGCGCCCCCCCGAGCGGCACCGGGGAGCTGTTTTTT. The complete variable domain, with remaining parts taken from reference TRBV7-9 and TRBJ2-2, reads DTGVSQNPRHKITKRGQNVTFRCDPISEHNRLYWYRQTLGQGPEFLTYFQNEAQLEKSRLLSDRFSAERPKGSFSTLEIQRTEQGDSAMYLCASAPPSGTGELFFGEGSRLTVL.

The chain links TRBV25-1 to TRBJ1-4; D is uncertain. Per germline, CDR1 MGHDK and CDR2 SYGVNS. The CDR3 runs 15 residues. V dropped 2 bases and J dropped 0 bases, with 7 bases sitting between them. The CDR3 DNA reads TGTGCCAGCAGTGAAACTTTAACAACTAATGAAAAACTGTTTTTT. Protein sequence: CASSETLTTNEKLFF.

This clone occurred a few times. This chain connects TRBV7-9 to TRBJ1-2; D unresolved. The CDR3 covers 14 residues. Trimming cost V 7 bases and J 2 bases, with 14 bases left between them. Germline V lookup: CDR1 SEHNR, CDR2 FQNEAQ (reference sequence). CDR3 sequence (DNA): TGTGCCAGCACTCACAACGGGAACAACTATGGCTACACCTTC. As protein: CASTHNGNNYGYTF.

The V and J genes are TRBV6-1 and TRBJ2-1; no definite D call. CDR3 length: 15 residues. In germline, CDR1 is MNHNS, CDR2 SASEGT. V lost 5 bases, J lost 0 bases, and 11 bases lay in between. CDR3 region: CASSKRQPSYNEQFF. CDR3 in DNA: TGTGCCAGCAGTAAAAGACAACCCTCCTACAATGAGCAGTTCTTC.

This chain connects TRBV30 to TRBJ2-7; 9 bases match TRBD1. Germline-derived CDR1 and CDR2 are GTSNPN and SVGIG (reference sequence). This CDR3 is built from 11 residues. After removal of 1 base from V and 13 bases from J, the junction contained 5 bases not matched to a gene. This CDR3 is CAWSAGTGIYF. CDR3 bases: TGTGCCTGGAGTGCCGGGACAGGGATTTACTTC.

The J gene is TRBJ2-7, the V gene TRBV28, with 11 positions matching TRBD1. Germline CDR1 MDHEN, CDR2 SYDVKM. There are 13 residues in the CDR3. V shed 6 bases, J shed 7 bases, and the junction held 5 bases outside the gene matches. CDR3 sequence reads: CASSRTGGSEQYF. In DNA form, the CDR3 reads TGTGCCAGCAGCCGGACAGGGGGCAGTGAGCAGTACTTC. Full variable domain (outside the CDR3, taken from reference TRBV28 and TRBJ2-7): DVKVTQSSRYLVKRTGEKVFLECVQDMDHENMFWYRQDPGLGLRLIYFSYDVKMKEKGDIPEGYSVSREKKERFSLILESASTNQTSMYLCASSRTGGSEQYFGPGTRLTVT.

This clone appeared a few times. CDR3 region: CASTRTGYNEQFF. For the CDR3, the DNA is TGTGCCAGCACCAGGACTGGGTACAATGAGCAGTTCTTC. This chain links TRBV6-1 with TRBJ2-1; D perhaps matches TRBD2 (5 bases). Germline lookup yields CDR1 MNHNS and CDR2 SASEGT. This CDR3 has 13 residues. V shed 7 bases and J shed 4 bases, with 11 bases lying between them.

The chain carries TRBV13 and TRBJ1-4, with 7 bases aligning to TRBD1. Trimming removed 2 bases from V and 4 bases from J; junction bases left unmatched: 4. This CDR3 region has 15 residues. Germline V gene lookup returns CDR1 PRHDT and CDR2 FYEKMQ (reference sequence). Here the CDR3 DNA reads TGTGCCAGCAGCTTACGGACAGGAAGTAATGAAAAACTGTTTTTT. Translating gives CASSLRTGSNEKLFF. Full variable domain (outside the CDR3, taken from reference TRBV13 and TRBJ1-4): AAGVIQSPRHLIKEKRETATLKCYPIPRHDTVYWYQQGPGQDPQFLISFYEKMQSDKGSIPDRFSAQQFSDYHSELNMSSLELGDSALYFCASSLRTGSNEKLFFGSGTQLSVL.

This clone was observed a single time. The chain uses TRBV6-1 and TRBJ1-4; D is ambiguous. Deletions cut 5 bases from V and 15 bases from J, with 16 bases between. The CDR3 sequence is 12 residues long. Germline CDR1 and CDR2: MNHNS and SASEGT. CDR3 DNA: TGTGCCAGCAGTCCTGGTGGGAGCCTGGTGTTTTTT. Its protein product is CASSPGGSLVFF.

This clone was counted between two and nine times. The rearrangement joins TRBV7-8 to TRBJ2-7; D perhaps matches TRBD2 (5 bases). V was trimmed by 1 base and J by 6 bases, leaving 13 bases between them. From germline, CDR1 is SGHVS and CDR2 FQNEAQ. This CDR3 region has 14 residues. The CDR3 spells CASSLESSTCEQYF. The CDR3 DNA reads TGTGCCAGCAGCTTAGAGTCTAGCACGTGCGAGCAGTACTTC. Supplemented by reference TRBV7-8 and TRBJ2-7, the full variable domain reads GAGVSQSPRYKVAKRGQDVALRCDPISGHVSLFWYQQALGQGPEFLTYFQNEAQLDKSGLPSDRFFAERPEGSVSTLKIQRTQQEDSAVYLCASSLESSTCEQYFGPGTRLTVT.

This chain connects TRBV11-1 to TRBJ1-1, with D hard to call. The CDR3 contains 13 residues. Germline CDR1 and CDR2: SGHAT and FQDESV (reference sequence). Trimming removed 5 bases from V and 0 bases from J, with 7 bases in between. The CDR3 DNA reads as TGTGCCAGCAGCCCGCACATGAACACTGAAGCTTTCTTT. It specifies CASSPHMNTEAFF.

The rearrangement uses TRBV6-1 and TRBJ1-5; D not certain. This CDR3 has 14 amino acids. Germline CDR1 is MNHNS and CDR2 is SASEGT. V lost 6 bases and J lost 0, with 9 bases in between. CDR3 coding DNA: TGTGCCAGCAGCGAGATGTATAGCAATCAGCCCCAGCATTTT. Its protein product is CASSEMYSNQPQHF.

The V call is TRBV4-1, the J call TRBJ2-2; 14 nucleotides agree with TRBD2. Per the germline V gene, CDR1 is MGHRA and CDR2 is YSYEKL. The CDR3 runs to 18 residues. Trimming cost V 6 bases and J 4 bases; bases outside gene matches: 10. The CDR3 spells CASRRIGTSGGRTGELFF. In DNA, the CDR3 is TGCGCCAGCAGACGCATTGGGACTAGCGGGGGCCGCACCGGGGAGCTGTTTTTT.

The chain combines TRBV9 with TRBJ2-1, with 9 bases aligning to TRBD1. CDR3 length: 14 amino acids. V was clipped by 4 bases and J by 9 bases; unmatched bases: 8. Germline loops: CDR1 SGDLS, CDR2 YYNGEE. The chain's CDR3 is CASSIEQGAVEQFF. As DNA, the CDR3 is TGTGCCAGCAGCATCGAACAGGGGGCGGTTGAGCAGTTCTTC.

This clone appeared a few times. The V call is TRBV7-6, the J call TRBJ1-1, with TRBD1 matching over 7 bases. The germline V gene has CDR1 SGHVS and CDR2 FNYEAQ. With V trimmed by 7 bases and J by 6 bases, 8 bases remained unmatched. The CDR3 contains 13 residues. The CDR3 loop is CASTPTDRAEAFF. DNA for the CDR3: TGTGCCAGCACCCCTACAGACAGGGCTGAAGCTTTCTTT.

This clone was seen more than once but under ten times. The chain recombines TRBV6-5 with TRBJ1-2; 7 bases are shared with TRBD1. The V and J ends lost 5 bases and 3 bases, in that order; junction bases with no gene match: 3. The germline V gene encodes CDR1 MNHEY and CDR2 SVGAGI. CDR3 length equals 13 residues. CDR3 in amino acids: CASSTQGYYGYTF. CDR3 in DNA: TGTGCCAGCAGTACACAGGGGTACTATGGCTACACCTTC.

The genes are TRBV10-3 and TRBJ2-7; perhaps TRBD1 as D (6 bases). This CDR3 is built from 14 residues. Per the germline V gene, CDR1 is ENHRY and CDR2 is SYGVKD. The V end lost 4 bases, the J end lost 2 bases, and 12 bases lay between the germline ends. CDR3 amino acids: CAISVGQRTYEQYF. The CDR3 DNA reads TGTGCCATCAGTGTAGGACAGCGGACCTACGAGCAGTACTTC.

The rearrangement uses TRBV6-5 and TRBJ1-1; D possibly corresponds to TRBD1 (5 bases). V was trimmed by 7 bases and J by 2 bases, leaving 14 bases between them. This CDR3 contains 14 residues. Germline V gene sequence: CDR1 MNHEY, CDR2 SVGAGI. Written as DNA, the CDR3 is TGTGCCAGCAAATCCGGGGGTCGTAACACTGAAGCTTTCTTT. Translated: CASKSGGRNTEAFF.

The chain has TRBV5-1 and TRBJ1-1; 7 bases are shared with TRBD1. The CDR3 contains 14 residues. The germline gives CDR1 SGHRS, CDR2 YFSETQ. V dropped 4 bases and J dropped 5; count of bases not matched to a gene: 8. This CDR3 is CASSGSGGGTEAFF. CDR3 bases: TGCGCCAGCAGCGGTTCAGGGGGAGGAACTGAAGCTTTCTTT.

The chain combines TRBV14 with TRBJ1-6, with 9 bases fitting TRBD1. CDR1 and CDR2 (germline): SGHDN, FVKESK. Trimming at V came to 6 bases and at J to 10 bases, leaving 4 bases not matched to a gene. This CDR3 contains 13 residues. CDR3 region: CASRQGAHSPLHF. CDR3 DNA: TGTGCCAGCAGACAGGGGGCTCACTCACCCCTCCACTTT.

This sequence joins TRBV18 and TRBJ1-5; 9 bases line up with TRBD1. The length of the CDR3 is 16 residues. Per the germline V gene, CDR1 is KGHSH and CDR2 is LQKENI. V was pared by 0 bases and J by 6 bases, with 6 bases of the junction left unmatched. For the CDR3, the DNA is TGTGCCAGCTCACCACCGGGGGGACAGGGTGGTCAGCCCCAGCATTTT. It yields the protein CASSPPGGQGGQPQHF.